Listed here are 20 T cell receptor beta chains from one sample, sequenced in a study of OX40 agonist ivuxolimab in advanced cancers. Clones were read by immunoSEQ multiplex PCR, and TCRdb kept only the in-frame ones, dropping some. The sample records around 50,000 clones, more than 80% being singletons. Here the sequenced sample was CD4+ or CD8+ T cells sorted from blood, taken in a trial of the OX40 agonist ivuxolimab. Every receptor here comes from an adult with an advanced solid tumor such as melanoma, head and neck, liver or kidney cancer.

V is TRBV30 and J is TRBJ2-1; D ambiguous. The CDR3 totals 16 residues. Trimming shortened V by 2 bases and J by 8 bases, and 22 bases separated the two germline ends. CDR1 is GTSNPN, CDR2 SVGIG, per germline (reference sequence). CDR3 region: CAWSWSGRPNIDEQFF. In DNA form, the CDR3 reads TGTGCCTGGAGTTGGTCAGGTAGACCTAATATCGATGAGCAGTTCTTC.

This clone appeared once. The J gene is TRBJ2-7, the V gene TRBV29-1; 9 bases map to TRBD2. CDR1 SQVTM and CDR2 ANQGSEA come from the germline V gene. The CDR3 is made up of 18 amino acids. Trimming removed 3 bases from V and 0 bases from J; junction bases left unmatched: 15. The CDR3 nucleotides are TGCAGCGTTGAGGGGGTATGCCGACTAGCGGCAACCTCCTACGAGCAGTACTTC. The encoded protein is CSVEGVCRLAATSYEQYF.

This clone showed up just a few times. The genes are TRBV19 and TRBJ2-7; D is unresolved. The CDR3 is made up of 14 amino acids. V lost 1 base and J 1 base, leaving 8 bases between the germline ends. The germline gives CDR1 LNHDA, CDR2 SQIVND (reference sequence). CDR3 residues: CASSIGANSYEQYF. In DNA, the CDR3 is TGTGCCAGTAGTATAGGGGCAAATTCCTACGAGCAGTACTTC.

In regard to this clone: Other DNA sequences in the same sample also yield this CDR3. The chain carries TRBV27 and TRBJ1-5; the match to TRBD1 covers 9 bases. CDR3 length equals 14 residues. CDR1 and CDR2 (germline): MNHEY, SMNVEV (reference sequence). V dropped 2 bases and J dropped 6; count of bases not matched to a gene: 2. The CDR3 DNA reads TGTGCCAGCAGTTTAAGGGACAGGGTTCAGCCCCAGCATTTT. Protein sequence: CASSLRDRVQPQHF.

This rearrangement joins TRBV6-5 to TRBJ1-6; D remains unclear. Germline CDR1 and CDR2: MNHEY and SVGAGI. The CDR3 is 12 amino acids. Deletions cut 7 bases from V and 10 bases from J, with 11 bases between. CDR3 residues: CASTSASSPLHF. CDR3 sequence (DNA): TGTGCCAGCACCTCAGCCAGCTCACCCCTCCACTTT.

This sequence joins TRBV29-1 and TRBJ2-3, with 7 bases matching TRBD1. CDR1 is SQVTM, CDR2 ANQGSEA, per germline. V lost 2 bases and J lost 2; bases outside the gene matches: 4. The CDR3 has 14 residues. Here the CDR3 reads CSVEKGQNTDTQYF. DNA of the CDR3: TGCAGCGTTGAAAAGGGACAGAACACAGATACGCAGTATTTT.

The J gene is TRBJ1-5, the V gene TRBV28; 10 bases map to TRBD1. Germline V CDR1 and CDR2: MDHEN, SYDVKM. The CDR3 length is 19 residues. Trimming at V came to 1 base and at J to 0 bases, leaving 9 bases not matched to a gene. The CDR3 reads CASSLSGQGSYHSNQPQHF. The DNA for the CDR3 is TGTGCCAGCAGTTTATCGGGACAGGGGTCATATCATAGCAATCAGCCCCAGCATTTT.

The chain carries TRBV6-1 and TRBJ1-5; D remains unclear. The germline gives CDR1 MNHNS, CDR2 SASEGT. The CDR3 sequence is 15 residues long. Trimming removed 0 bases at V and 3 bases at J, with 9 bases between. DNA of the CDR3: TGTGCCAGCAGTGAAGCGCATCAGTACAATCAGCCCCAGCATTTT. This encodes CASSEAHQYNQPQHF.

The chain couples TRBV25-1 to TRBJ1-2, with 8 bases aligning to TRBD1. The germline V gene has CDR1 MGHDK and CDR2 SYGVNS. This CDR3 has 14 residues. V shed 8 bases, J shed 1 base, and the junction held 6 bases outside the gene matches. The CDR3 here is CASSRTGINYGYTF. The CDR3 nucleotides are TGTGCCAGCTCTCGGACAGGGATTAACTATGGCTACACCTTC.

This rearrangement joins TRBV7-3 to TRBJ2-3, with D possibly being TRBD2 (6 bases). The CDR3 is 13 residues long. Trimming stripped 5 bases from V and 2 bases from J, with 8 bases between. The germline gives CDR1 SGHTA, CDR2 FQGTGA. In DNA, the CDR3 is TGTGCCAGCAGCCCGGGAGACACAGATACGCAGTATTTT. Residues: CASSPGDTDTQYF.

This chain links TRBV28 with TRBJ1-1; D unresolved. The CDR3 covers 12 residues. The ends were cut back, 2 bases at V and 4 bases at J, with 5 bases in the middle. Germline V gene lookup returns CDR1 MDHEN and CDR2 SYDVKM. CDR3 in DNA: TGTGCCAGCAGTTTACCGGGCACTGAAGCTTTCTTT. This encodes CASSLPGTEAFF. The full variable domain, completed using reference TRBV28 and TRBJ1-1, is DVKVTQSSRYLVKRTGEKVFLECVQDMDHENMFWYRQDPGLGLRLIYFSYDVKMKEKGDIPEGYSVSREKKERFSLILESASTNQTSMYLCASSLPGTEAFFGQGTRLTVV.

The chain employs TRBV7-6 and TRBJ2-5; 16 bases are shared with TRBD2. The J segment lost 5 bases and the V segment lost 5 bases, leaving 5 bases of the junction unmatched. There are 16 residues in the CDR3. Germline lookup yields CDR1 SGHVS and CDR2 FNYEAQ. The CDR3 DNA is TGTGCCAGCAGCCTTGGGACTAGCGGGGGGGCGGAGACCCAGTACTTC. Protein product: CASSLGTSGGAETQYF.

The genes are TRBV9 and TRBJ2-2; 7 bases line up with TRBD2. V shed 1 base and J 0 bases; nucleotides not matched to a gene: 0. In germline, CDR1 is SGDLS, CDR2 YYNGEE. The CDR3 runs to 15 residues. Written as DNA, the CDR3 is TGTGCCAGCAGCGTACTAGCGGCGAACACCGGGGAGCTGTTTTTT. It is translated as CASSVLAANTGELFF.

The rearrangement joins TRBV6-1 to TRBJ2-3; 10 nucleotides agree with TRBD2. The germline V gene encodes CDR1 MNHNS and CDR2 SASEGT. Germline trimming cut 6 bases from V and 4 bases from J; bases unmatched to any gene: 7. The CDR3 length is 15 residues. CDR3 nucleotides: TGTGCCAGCAGGGTAGCGGGAGGCGGATCAGATACGCAGTATTTT. It yields the protein CASRVAGGGSDTQYF.

The chain employs TRBV5-1 and TRBJ2-1; D uncertain. V was clipped by 0 bases and J by 5 bases, with 6 bases between them. CDR1 and CDR2 (germline): SGHRS, YFSETQ. The length of the CDR3 is 13 residues. CDR3 DNA: TGCGCCAGCAGCTTGGAGGGTGACAATGAGCAGTTCTTC. It specifies CASSLEGDNEQFF. The full variable domain, its missing parts supplied by reference TRBV5-1 and TRBJ2-1, is KAGVTQTPRYLIKTRGQQVTLSCSPISGHRSVSWYQQTPGQGLQFLFEYFSETQRNKGNFPGRFSGRQFSNSRSEMNVSTLELGDSALYLCASSLEGDNEQFFGPGTRLTVL.

The chain has TRBV28 and TRBJ1-1; TRBD1 might be the D (6 bases). V gave up 7 bases and J gave up 1 base, with 10 bases separating them. The CDR3 is 13 residues long. Germline CDR1 MDHEN, CDR2 SYDVKM. The CDR3 loop reads CASKTGTNTEAFF. Written as DNA, the CDR3 is TGTGCCAGCAAAACAGGGACGAACACTGAAGCTTTCTTT. Full variable domain (remainder filled in from reference TRBV28 and TRBJ1-1): DVKVTQSSRYLVKRTGEKVFLECVQDMDHENMFWYRQDPGLGLRLIYFSYDVKMKEKGDIPEGYSVSREKKERFSLILESASTNQTSMYLCASKTGTNTEAFFGQGTRLTVV.

The chain is built from TRBV9 and TRBJ2-5; D may be TRBD2 (7 bases). Trimming shortened V by 4 bases and J by 5 bases, and 24 bases separated the two germline ends. Germline loops: CDR1 SGDLS, CDR2 YYNGEE. The CDR3 runs to 17 residues. This CDR3 is CASSKRGGSPTEETQYF. CDR3 sequence (DNA): TGTGCCAGCAGCAAAAGGGGGGGGTCCCCAACGGAGGAGACCCAGTACTTC.

The chain recombines TRBV6-5 with TRBJ1-2; TRBD1 is a possible D gene (5 bases). Trimming took off 4 bases at V and 2 bases at J, with 8 bases between the two ends. The CDR3 consists of 13 residues. Germline assignment: CDR1 MNHEY and CDR2 SVGAGI. The CDR3 DNA reads TGTGCCAGCAGTTTCGACAGAAACTATGGCTACACCTTC. Its protein is CASSFDRNYGYTF.

V usage is TRBV15 and J usage is TRBJ1-4; the match to TRBD1 covers 9 bases. Germline loops: CDR1 LNHNV, CDR2 YYDKDF (reference sequence). This CDR3 contains 16 residues. J gave up 7 bases and V 0 bases, and 6 bases lay outside the gene matches. DNA for the CDR3: TGTGCCACCAGCAGAGAGGGGGGACAGGGAGGTGAAAAACTGTTTTTT. Its protein product is CATSREGGQGGEKLFF.

This clone was observed once. The CDR3 DNA sequence: TGTGCCTGGAGTGCGACAGTTGGTCATGAGCAGTTCTTC. It translates to CAWSATVGHEQFF. This chain links TRBV30 with TRBJ2-1; a possible D gene is TRBD1 (5 bases). Germline lookup yields CDR1 GTSNPN and CDR2 SVGIG (reference sequence). The CDR3 consists of 13 residues. Trimming left V 1 base short and J 8 bases short, with 12 bases between.